Following are 7 T cell receptor beta chains from one sample sequenced in a study of neoadjuvant anti-PD-1 for oral cavity cancer. TCRdb's copy holds only in-frame clones and misses some; the assay was immunoSEQ multiplex PCR. In the table there are 11,000 to 15,000 clones, about 71% of which are singletons. As to time point: after neoadjuvant nivolumab, at surgical resection. The input for sequencing was PBMCs, taken after nivolumab (anti-PD-1) treatment. The receptors here all came from a person aged 35 to 85 with oral cavity squamous cell carcinoma.

The CDR3 bases are TGTGCCAGCAGCTTGACAGAGTACACTGAAGCTTTCTTT. It codes for CASSLTEYTEAFF. This sequence joins TRBV2 and TRBJ1-1; weak D call: TRBD1 (5 bases). CDR3 length: 13 amino acids. Per germline, CDR1 SNHLY and CDR2 FYNNEI. V was cut by 6 bases and J by 3 bases, with 11 bases left in between. Full variable domain (rest looked up from reference TRBV2 and TRBJ1-1): EPEVTQTPSHQVTQMGQEVILRCVPISNHLYFYWYRQILGQKVEFLVSFYNNEISEKSEIFDDQFSVERPDGSNFTLKIRSTKLEDSAMYFCASSLTEYTEAFFGQGTRLTVV.

The chain uses TRBV10-1 and TRBJ2-3; the D gene is possibly TRBD2 (6 bases). This CDR3 region has 15 residues. The V end lost 3 bases, the J end lost 5 bases, and 15 bases lay between the germline ends. Looked up from germline, CDR1 is WNHNN and CDR2 is SYGVQD (reference sequence). CDR3 in amino acids: CASSDGSGARDTQYF. The CDR3 nucleotides read TGCGCCAGCAGTGACGGGTCGGGAGCTAGAGATACGCAGTATTTT.

The chain is built from TRBV10-2 and TRBJ1-1, with TRBD1 as a possible D gene (6 bases). The length of the CDR3 is 14 residues. The ends were cut back, 5 bases at V and 1 base at J, with 11 bases in the middle. Germline CDR1 and CDR2: WSHSY and SAAADI. This chain's CDR3 is CASSPTTGNTEAFF. The CDR3 DNA sequence: TGCGCCAGCAGTCCCACGACAGGGAACACTGAAGCTTTCTTT.

The rearrangement uses TRBV6-4 and TRBJ2-7; 10 nucleotides line up with TRBD1. Germline V lookup: CDR1 MRHNA, CDR2 SNTAGT. The CDR3 sequence is 14 residues long. Trimming took 2 bases from V and 7 from J; bases not matched to a gene: 5. CDR3 coding DNA: TGTGCCAGCAGTGACAGACAGGGGGCTTGGGAGCAGTACTTC. This codes for CASSDRQGAWEQYF.

This clone was seen a few times. The chain recombines TRBV4-2 with TRBJ2-1, with D hard to call. Trimming removed 2 bases at V and 0 bases at J, with 11 bases between. The CDR3 sequence is 16 residues long. In germline, CDR1 is LGHNA, CDR2 YNFKEQ. The CDR3 protein is CASSQFFLSSYNEQFF. The CDR3 DNA follows: TGTGCCAGCAGCCAATTCTTCTTAAGCTCCTACAATGAGCAGTTCTTC.

The J gene is TRBJ1-5, the V gene TRBV6-5; D gene ambiguous. With 8 bases removed from V and 4 bases from J, the gap between germline ends came to 12 bases. Germline V gene lookup returns CDR1 MNHEY and CDR2 SVGAGI. CDR3 length: 13 amino acids. In nucleotides, the CDR3 is TGTGCCAGCTCTGGGGTTAGGAATCAGCCCCAGCATTTT. Protein product: CASSGVRNQPQHF.

The J gene is TRBJ2-1, the V gene TRBV9; D is uncertain. The length of the CDR3 is 13 residues. Germline V lookup: CDR1 SGDLS, CDR2 YYNGEE. V lost 0 bases, J lost 10 bases, and 11 bases lay in between. The CDR3 reads CASSVERANEQFF. The CDR3 DNA reads as TGTGCCAGCAGCGTAGAGCGAGCAAACGAGCAGTTCTTC.